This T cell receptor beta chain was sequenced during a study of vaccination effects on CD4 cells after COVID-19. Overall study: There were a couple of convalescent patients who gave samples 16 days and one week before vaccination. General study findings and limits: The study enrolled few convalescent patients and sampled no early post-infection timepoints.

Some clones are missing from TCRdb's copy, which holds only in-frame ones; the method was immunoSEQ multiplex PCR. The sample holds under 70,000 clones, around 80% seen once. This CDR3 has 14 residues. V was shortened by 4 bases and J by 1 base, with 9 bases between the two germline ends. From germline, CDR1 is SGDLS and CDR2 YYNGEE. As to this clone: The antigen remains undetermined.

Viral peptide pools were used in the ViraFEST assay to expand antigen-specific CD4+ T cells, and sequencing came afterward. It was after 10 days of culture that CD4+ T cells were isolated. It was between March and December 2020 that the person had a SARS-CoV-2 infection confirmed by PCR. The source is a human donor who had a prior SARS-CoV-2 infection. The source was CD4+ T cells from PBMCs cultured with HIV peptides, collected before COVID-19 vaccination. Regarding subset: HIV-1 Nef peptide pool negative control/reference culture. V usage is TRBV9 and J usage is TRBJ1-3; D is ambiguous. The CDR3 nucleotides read TGTGCCAGCAGCCCACACGATTCTGGAAACACCATATATTTT. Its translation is CASSPHDSGNTIYF.